This T cell receptor (beta chain) was documented in a study of blood T cell repertoires in COVID-19. Study-wide background: Spain, Italy and the United States supplied samples that represented acute and convalescent COVID-19.

Methods used by the authors: Amplification of reference gene primers was used by the study to estimate nucleated cell counts. Generated by immunoSEQ multiplex PCR, the TCRdb table keeps only in-frame clones and is missing some. D and trimming come from the DNA, and the V and J calls and clone size come from that table. The top ten hold about a third of the sample, which has roughly 35,000 clones, approximately 80% seen once. The length of the CDR3 is 13 residues. Germline V lookup: CDR1 KGHDR, CDR2 SFDVKD. The ends were cut back, 4 bases at V and 8 bases at J, with 12 bases in the middle. This clone was counted once.

The clonotype originates from an elderly man with acute or convalescent COVID-19. Sequences were obtained from peripheral blood. The chain is built from TRBV24-1 and TRBJ2-3; maybe TRBD2 (5 bases). The CDR3 sequence: CATSESGLFTQYF. Written as DNA, the CDR3 is TGTGCCACCAGTGAATCCGGACTTTTTACGCAGTATTTT.